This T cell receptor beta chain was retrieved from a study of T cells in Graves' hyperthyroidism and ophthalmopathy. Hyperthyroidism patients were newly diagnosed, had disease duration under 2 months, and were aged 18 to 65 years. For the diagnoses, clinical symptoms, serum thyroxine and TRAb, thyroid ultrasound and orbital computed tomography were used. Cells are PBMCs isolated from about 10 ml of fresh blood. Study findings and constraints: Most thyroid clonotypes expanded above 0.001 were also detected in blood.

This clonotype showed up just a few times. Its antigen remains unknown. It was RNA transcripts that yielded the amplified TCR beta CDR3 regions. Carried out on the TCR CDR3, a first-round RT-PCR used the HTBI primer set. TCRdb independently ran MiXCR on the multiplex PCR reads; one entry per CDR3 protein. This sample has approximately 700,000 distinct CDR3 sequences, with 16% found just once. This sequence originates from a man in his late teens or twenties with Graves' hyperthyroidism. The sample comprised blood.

Here the CDR3 reads CASSPGAGEADTQYF. The CDR3 DNA reads TGTGCCAGTAGTCCTGGAGCGGGAGAGGCAGATACGCAGTATTTT. This rearrangement joins TRBV19 to TRBJ2-3, with 8 bases aligning to TRBD2. The CDR3 has 15 residues. CDR1 and CDR2 (germline): LNHDA, SQIVND (reference sequence). The trim removed 5 bases at V and 4 bases at J, leaving 8 bases unmatched. Based on the CDR3 plus reference TRBV19 and TRBJ2-3, the full variable domain is DGGITQSPKYLFRKEGQNVTLSCEQNLNHDAMYWYRQDPGQGLRLIYYSQIVNDFQKGDIAEGYSVSREKKESFPLTVTSAQKNPTAFYLCASSPGAGEADTQYFGPGTRLTVL.